One T cell receptor beta chain is described in this entry. In the study's own analysis: Scientists estimated how many nucleated cells there were by amplifying reference gene primers. The repertoire was sequenced with immunoSEQ multiplex PCR; TCRdb's copy has only in-frame clones and lacks some. V and J calls and clone size are those listed in that table; D and trimming were worked out from the DNA. The table includes about 220,000 clones, about 90% detected once. This specimen belongs to a study of blood T cell repertoires in COVID-19. As for the study in general: The United States, Italy and Spain were the sources of the acute and convalescent COVID-19 samples. T cells, B-cell-depleted T cells, or PBMCs provided the cDNA or gDNA that served as material.

Germline CDR1 reads ENHRY; CDR2 reads SYGVKD. V was cut by 3 bases and J by 7 bases, with 19 bases left in between. The CDR3 totals 15 residues. The rearrangement uses TRBV10-3 and TRBJ2-7; tentative D call: TRBD2 (6 bases). The sequencing sample was made of peripheral blood. The source of this sequence is a man aged 35 to 55 with active or convalescent COVID-19. In DNA, the CDR3 is TGTGCCATCAGTGAAGGGAATAGCGGAGTTGGGGAGCAGTACTTC. This encodes CAISEGNSGVGEQYF.